Below are 14 T cell receptor beta chains sequenced from a single sample in a study of T cells in Graves' hyperthyroidism and ophthalmopathy. Researchers took RNA transcripts and amplified the TCR beta CDR3 regions from them. In the first-round RT-PCR of the TCR CDR3, the HTBI primer set was used. TCRdb analysed the multiplex PCR reads with MiXCR anew, one entry per CDR3 protein. The sample contains a few hundred thousand distinct CDR3 sequences, around an eighth of which appear only once. Sequenced input: blood. The receptors were gathered from a man aged 30-40 years with Graves' hyperthyroidism that later progressed to Graves' ophthalmopathy.

The chain uses TRBV24-1 and TRBJ2-1; D tentatively reads TRBD1 or TRBD2 (6 bases each). CDR1 is KGHDR and CDR2 is SFDVKD in the germline V gene. With 0 bases removed from V and 7 bases from J, the gap between germline ends came to 15 bases. The CDR3 length is 16 residues. The CDR3 bases are TGTGCCACCAGTGATTTGGTAGCGGAGGGGACAAATGAGCAGTTCTTC. Its translation: CATSDLVAEGTNEQFF.

This clonotype occurred a few times. The CDR3 DNA follows: TGCAGCGGAACAGGGGGGTTGCTCTACGAGCAGTACTTC. The encoded protein is CSGTGGLLYEQYF. The chain links TRBV29-1 to TRBJ2-7; 8 bases match TRBD1. The germline V gene has CDR1 SQVTM and CDR2 ANQGSEA. V was pared by 7 bases and J by 3 bases, with 8 bases of the junction left unmatched. The CDR3 covers 13 residues.

This clonotype has only one observation. This sequence joins TRBV4-2 and TRBJ2-7; 15 bases match TRBD2. The length of the CDR3 is 19 residues. Germline V gene lookup returns CDR1 LGHNA and CDR2 YNFKEQ. J lost 0 bases, V lost 5 bases, and 11 bases had no gene match. The CDR3 sequence: CASSSLPGLAGGSSYEQYF. CDR3 coding DNA: TGTGCCAGCAGCTCATTACCGGGACTAGCGGGGGGTAGCTCCTACGAGCAGTACTTC.

At least ten counts were recorded for this clonotype. The chain couples TRBV19 to TRBJ1-5; the match to TRBD1 covers 8 bases. The germline V gene has CDR1 LNHDA and CDR2 SQIVND (reference sequence). This CDR3 is built from 14 residues. The ends lost 7 bases at V and 5 bases at J; junction bases unmatched: 7. CDR3 DNA sequence: TGTGCCAGTACCGCCGGACAGGGACATCAGCCCCAGCATTTT. The encoded protein is CASTAGQGHQPQHF. Full variable domain (remainder filled in from reference TRBV19 and TRBJ1-5): DGGITQSPKYLFRKEGQNVTLSCEQNLNHDAMYWYRQDPGQGLRLIYYSQIVNDFQKGDIAEGYSVSREKKESFPLTVTSAQKNPTAFYLCASTAGQGHQPQHFGDGTRLSIL.

V and J are TRBV6-1 and TRBJ1-6; possible D gene TRBD1, 6 bases. The germline V and J ends were trimmed by 2 bases and 8 bases, with 19 bases remaining between them. Germline loops: CDR1 MNHNS, CDR2 SASEGT. There are 17 residues in the CDR3. The CDR3 coding sequence is TGTGCCAGCAGTGAAATTCGACAACAGGGTTTGGATTCACCCCTCCACTTT. This encodes CASSEIRQQGLDSPLHF.

This clonotype was seen a few times. This chain joins TRBV20-1 and TRBJ1-5, with 8 positions matching TRBD1. Unmatched junction bases numbered 12, after V lost 8 bases and J lost 6 bases. Germline V gene lookup returns CDR1 DFQATT and CDR2 SNEGSKA (reference sequence). This CDR3 has 14 amino acids. As DNA, the CDR3 is TGCAGTATACACCAGCAGGGGGCGAGTCAGCCCCAGCATTTT. Its protein product is CSIHQQGASQPQHF.

About this clonotype itself: Just one base apart from a much larger clone, this may be a read error. The rearrangement joins TRBV7-8 to TRBJ1-5; TRBD1 matches at 9 bases. The CDR3 has 19 amino acids. After removal of 5 bases from V and 5 bases from J, the junction contained 19 bases not matched to a gene. Germline loops: CDR1 SGHVS, CDR2 FQNEAQ. DNA of the CDR3: TGTGCCAGCAGCCCCAAACGGCTTCAACAGGGGGCCTTTTATCAGCCCCAGCATTTT. It translates to CASSPKRLQQGAFYQPQHF.

This clonotype was found many times. This chain links TRBV28 with TRBJ2-7; tentatively, D is TRBD1 or TRBD2 (7 bases each). Looked up from germline, CDR1 is MDHEN and CDR2 is SYDVKM. The CDR3 runs 16 residues. Trimming removed 7 bases at V and 0 bases at J, with 19 bases between. As DNA, the CDR3 is TGTGCCAGCACCGATAGCGGGCAGGGGGGCTCCTACGAGCAGTACTTC. Protein sequence: CASTDSGQGGSYEQYF.

This clonotype has more than one count but fewer than ten. A junction boundary mismatches the germline segment, possibly from a read error. V gene TRBV2 combines with J gene TRBJ2-1; 7 bases line up with TRBD2. CDR1 is SNHLY and CDR2 is FYNNEI in the germline V gene. The CDR3 extends over 12 amino acids. CDR3 nucleotides: TGTGTCAGCTGTCGGGGGGTAAATGAGCAGTTCTTC. It encodes CVSCRGVNEQFF.

This clonotype has more than one count but fewer than ten. This chain connects TRBV6-1 to TRBJ1-2, with D unclear. V shed 8 bases and J shed 0 bases, with 16 bases lying between them. CDR1 and CDR2 from the germline V gene are MNHNS and SASEGT. The CDR3 length is 15 residues. CDR3 DNA sequence: TGTGCCAGCCGTCTTAACCGCGGTTCTAACTATGGCTACACCTTC. It encodes CASRLNRGSNYGYTF.

In regard to this clonotype: This clone may be a read error of a much larger clone one base away. The V and J genes are TRBV2 and TRBJ1-6; 11 bases are shared with TRBD1. Per the germline V gene, CDR1 is SNHLY and CDR2 is FYNNEI. The CDR3 has 18 amino acids. The CDR3 region has the DNA TGTACCAGCAGTGAAGGGACAGGGGGGAGCTCCTATAATTCACCCCTCCACTTT. As protein: CTSSEGTGGSSYNSPLHF.

The rearrangement joins TRBV7-8 to TRBJ1-3; possible D gene TRBD1, 6 bases. Germline V gene data show CDR1 as SGHVS and CDR2 as FQNEAQ. Trimming shortened V by 2 bases and J by 4 bases, and 15 bases separated the two germline ends. The CDR3 has 16 amino acids. Here the CDR3 DNA reads TGTGCCAGCAGCTTATTATTCTCAGGGGCCGGAAACACCATATATTTT. Amino acid sequence: CASSLLFSGAGNTIYF.

On this clonotype: One junction end disagrees with the germline gene, perhaps due to a read error. The chain joins TRBV7-9 to TRBJ1-1; weak D call: TRBD1 (5 bases). CDR1 SEHNR and CDR2 FQNEAQ come from the germline V gene (reference sequence). This CDR3 is 14 amino acids long. CDR3: CVSSLTGRNTEAFF. The DNA of the CDR3 is TGTGTCAGCAGCTTAACGGGACGCAACACTGAAGCTTTCTTT.

The sample holds many counts of this clonotype. The genes are TRBV2 and TRBJ1-1; TRBD1 matches 7 bases. Germline V lookup: CDR1 SNHLY, CDR2 FYNNEI. Trimming cost V 5 bases and J 9 bases; bases outside gene matches: 9. This CDR3 has 13 amino acids. Here the CDR3 reads CASSRTDRDQAFF. The DNA of the CDR3 is TGTGCCAGCAGTCGTACCGACAGGGACCAAGCTTTCTTT.